This is a list of T cell receptor beta chains from one sample in a study of post-analysis software for immune sequencing data. Using its own MiXCR run on the PCR reads, TCRdb lists one record per CDR3 protein. The table has about 540,000 distinct CDR3 sequences, approximately 31% seen once. The sample was blood. All receptors come from a girl under 18 with multiple sclerosis. Each CDR3 is given with its conserved first and last residue. Each record gives: CDR3 length, V gene, clone size, J gene, D gene, CDR3 protein, CDR3 DNA. D genes are given only for firm matches. A clone size is listed for some rows: how often the clone was seen (once, few, many), or a class if it is expanded.

length: 16; V: TRBV6-5; size: few; J: TRBJ1-2; D: .; CDR3: CASSYSTGGANYGYTF; DNA: TGTGCCAGCAGTTACTCTACGGGGGGCGCGAACTATGGCTACACCTTC
length: 16; V: TRBV5-1; size: .; J: TRBJ2-5; D: TRBD2; CDR3: CASSLVLAGDQETQYF; DNA: TGCGCCAGCAGCTTGGTATTAGCGGGGGACCAAGAGACCCAGTACTTC
length: 13; V: TRBV29-1; size: .; J: TRBJ1-2; D: .; CDR3: CSVAETAWEGYTF; DNA: TGCAGCGTCGCTGAGACCGCCTGGGAAGGCTACACCTTC
length: 14; V: TRBV12-3/TRBV12-4; size: .; J: TRBJ1-1; D: .; CDR3: CASTPGHPNTEAFF; DNA: TGTGCCAGCACCCCGGGACACCCCAACACTGAAGCTTTCTTT
length: 13; V: TRBV27; size: .; J: TRBJ1-2; D: .; CDR3: CASRDLGVEGYTF; DNA: TGTGCCAGCAGGGATCTGGGGGTGGAGGGCTACACCTTC
length: 14; V: TRBV7-6; size: .; J: TRBJ2-7; D: TRBD2; CDR3: CASSASGSAYEQYF; DNA: TGTGCCAGCAGCGCTAGCGGGTCTGCCTACGAGCAGTACTTC
length: 13; V: TRBV3-1; size: .; J: TRBJ2-7; D: TRBD1; CDR3: CAPQTGGSYEQYF; DNA: TGTGCCCCTCAGACAGGGGGCTCCTACGAGCAGTACTTC
length: 16; V: TRBV6-1; size: few; J: TRBJ1-5; D: TRBD1; CDR3: CASSGVLWTGGQPQHF; DNA: TGTGCCAGCAGTGGGGTCTTATGGACAGGGGGTCAGCCCCAGCATTTT
length: 15; V: TRBV6-1; size: .; J: TRBJ2-7; D: TRBD1; CDR3: CASSGTGDTSYEQYF; DNA: TGTGCCAGCAGTGGGACAGGGGACACTTCCTACGAGCAGTACTTC
length: 18; V: TRBV5-1; size: .; J: TRBJ2-3; D: .; CDR3: CASSQAPGPPGTTDTQYF; DNA: TGCGCCAGCAGCCAAGCTCCGGGCCCCCCGGGGACCACAGATACGCAGTATTTT
length: 12; V: TRBV5-1; size: few; J: TRBJ2-1; D: .; CDR3: CASSFGTYEQFF; DNA: TGCGCCAGCAGCTTCGGGACGTATGAGCAGTTCTTC
length: 19; V: TRBV6-5; size: once; J: TRBJ1-6; D: .; CDR3: CASSYVRGPSGHYNSPLHF; DNA: TGTGCCAGCAGTTATGTCAGGGGCCCCTCGGGGCACTATAATTCACCCCTCCACTTT
length: 15; V: TRBV6-1; size: .; J: TRBJ2-2; D: .; CDR3: CASSEPGRGTGELFF; DNA: TGTGCCAGCAGTGAACCGGGAAGGGGGACCGGGGAGCTGTTTTTT